These 25 T cell receptor beta chains came from one sample sequenced in a study of T cell clonality in common variable immunodeficiency. Here immunoSEQ multiplex PCR was the method, and the copy in TCRdb shows in-frame clones only, minus some. The sample contains tens of thousands of clones, none occurring once; 1.5% to 2% lies in the top ten. Material for sequencing was peripheral blood mononuclear cells. Receptors were obtained from a person aged 18 to 70 in good health.

This clone was detected ten times or more. The observed sequence ends 3 residues before the CDR3 terminus, with the missing tail filled in from the germline J gene. The chain carries TRBV29-1 and TRBJ2-7; 9 bases map to TRBD1. The ends lost 6 bases at V and 1 base at J; junction bases unmatched: 7. This CDR3 is 14 amino acids long. Germline-derived CDR1 and CDR2 are SQVTM and ANQGSEA. The CDR3 is CSVATGGSSYEQYF. The sequenced CDR3 bases are TGCAGCGTGGCTACAGGGGGCAGTTCCTACGAG.

Turning to this clone: The CDR3 end is not reached by the read, which stops 3 residues before it; the germline J gene fills it in. The rearrangement links TRBV5-1 to TRBJ2-7; TRBD2 aligns across 16 bases. The germline V gene has CDR1 SGHRS and CDR2 YFSETQ. V lost 4 bases and J lost 6; bases outside the gene matches: 7. This CDR3 is 16 amino acids long. CDR3 sequence reads: CASSPGLAGGPLEQYF. The DNA read from the CDR3 is TGCGCCAGCAGCCCGGGACTAGCGGGGGGGCCTCTCGAG.

Notes on this clone: The read ends 3 residues early relative to the CDR3; the germline J gene fills the gap. The chain employs TRBV5-8 and TRBJ2-5; TRBD2 aligns across 8 bases. This CDR3 comprises 14 residues. Looked up from germline, CDR1 is SGHTS and CDR2 is YDEGEE. With 5 bases clipped from V and 5 bases from J, the junction kept 8 bases outside the gene matches. The CDR3 sequence: CASSPGTRVETQYF. The DNA read from the CDR3 is TGTGCCAGCAGTCCCGGGACTAGAGTTGAGACC.

This clone was seen many times. Read sequence stops 3 residues before the CDR3 end, and the germline J gene provides the missing end. J is TRBJ2-3 and V is TRBV28, with D perhaps TRBD2 (6 bases). The germline gives CDR1 MDHEN, CDR2 SYDVKM. Trimming left V 6 bases short and J 7 bases short, with 23 bases between. The CDR3 sequence is 16 residues long. CDR3 region: CASRPGLDKPSNTQYF. The sequenced part of the CDR3 DNA is TGTGCCAGCAGGCCGGGACTCGACAAGCCTTCCAATACG. Filled out from reference TRBV28 and TRBJ2-3, the complete variable domain reads DVKVTQSSRYLVKRTGEKVFLECVQDMDHENMFWYRQDPGLGLRLIYFSYDVKMKEKGDIPEGYSVSREKKERFSLILESASTNQTSMYLCASRPGLDKPSNTQYFGPGTRLTVL.

This clone was seen many times. Read sequence stops 3 residues before the CDR3 end, and the germline J gene provides the missing end. The chain recombines TRBV19 with TRBJ2-2; D is unclear. This CDR3 contains 11 residues. Germline lookup yields CDR1 LNHDA and CDR2 SQIVND (reference sequence). Trimming left V 6 bases short and J 6 bases short, with 5 bases between. The CDR3 sequence: CASRSAGELFF. The sequenced part of the CDR3 DNA is TGTGCCAGTAGATCGGCCGGGGAG.

This clone came up many times. Read sequence stops 3 residues before the CDR3 end, and the germline J gene provides the missing end. The chain is built from TRBV29-1 and TRBJ1-2, with D perhaps TRBD1 (5 bases). The CDR3 is 14 residues long. V shed 3 bases and J shed 2 bases, with 13 bases lying between them. Germline assignment: CDR1 SQVTM and CDR2 ANQGSEA. The CDR3 DNA, read in part, is TGCAGCGTTGATGCCAGGGAGGCCAACTATGGC. The encoded protein is CSVDAREANYG. The entire CDR3 reads CSVDAREANYGYTF.

This clone has a count of ten or more. The covered CDR3 bases are TGTGCCAGCAGCTTGGGGGGGGGACCCATGAACACTGAA. This codes for CASSLGGGPMNTE. The CDR3 in its entirety is CASSLGGGPMNTEAFF. V gene TRBV5-4 combines with J gene TRBJ1-1, with a weak D call TRBD1 (5 bases). From the germline J gene comes the end of the CDR3, since the read stops 3 residues before it. Trimming cost V 0 bases and J 0 bases, with 12 bases left between them. The CDR3 extends over 16 amino acids. Germline V CDR1 and CDR2: SGHNT, YYREEE (reference sequence).

This clone was observed many times. Read coverage stops 3 residues before the CDR3 terminus; the germline J gene supplies the remainder. The chain combines TRBV19 with TRBJ1-1; D gene ambiguous. Germline V lookup: CDR1 LNHDA, CDR2 SQIVND (reference sequence). The V end was cut by 1 base, the J end by 0 bases, with 9 bases between. CDR3 size: 15 residues. CDR3 DNA, as far as it was read: TGTGCCAGTAGTATAGCCCCGGGGTTGAACACTGAA. Protein sequence: CASSIAPGLNTE. The complete CDR3 protein is CASSIAPGLNTEAFF.

This clone occurred many times. The read falls 3 residues short of the CDR3 end, and the missing part is taken from the germline J gene. The chain is built from TRBV19 and TRBJ2-7; the match to TRBD1 covers 9 bases. Unmatched junction bases numbered 7, after V lost 4 bases and J lost 3 bases. The CDR3 sequence is 15 residues long. Looked up from germline, CDR1 is LNHDA and CDR2 is SQIVND (reference sequence). This chain's CDR3 is CASSTGQGLFYEQYF. The CDR3 bases that were read are TGTGCCAGTAGTACGGGACAGGGACTTTTCTACGAG.

This clone occurred many times. The DNA ends 3 residues before the CDR3 does, and the rest of the CDR3 is filled in from the germline J gene. This rearrangement joins TRBV6-2 or TRBV6-3 to TRBJ2-2; D is unclear. CDR3 length: 13 residues. Deletions cut 2 bases from V and 2 bases from J, with 3 bases between. Germline loops: CDR1 MNHEY, CDR2 SVGEGT. The CDR3 DNA, read in part, is TGTGCCAGCAGTTACCCAAACACCGGGGAG. This encodes CASSYPNTGE. The entire CDR3 reads CASSYPNTGELFF.

This clone occurred many times. The read stops 3 residues short of the end of the CDR3; the missing end is completed from the germline J gene. The chain has TRBV10-1 and TRBJ2-1; D unclear. V shed 4 bases and J shed 3 bases, with 13 bases lying between them. CDR1 and CDR2 (germline): WNHNN, SYGVQD (reference sequence). This CDR3 is 15 amino acids long. The CDR3 protein is CASSVGGVYYNEQFF. Partial CDR3 DNA: TGCGCCAGCAGTGTAGGCGGAGTGTACTACAATGAG.

This clone was detected many times. The read terminates 3 residues ahead of where the CDR3 ends, so the germline J gene completes it. V is TRBV5-1 and J is TRBJ2-3; 7 positions agree with TRBD2. Germline lookup yields CDR1 SGHRS and CDR2 YFSETQ. This CDR3 comprises 17 residues. J gave up 2 bases and V 0 bases, and 9 bases lay outside the gene matches. CDR3 DNA (partial): TGCGCCAGCAGCTTGGCCTTCAGCGGGACCTACACAGATACG. As protein: CASSLAFSGTYTDT. The complete CDR3 sequence is CASSLAFSGTYTDTQYF.

The table lists this clone with many counts. The CDR3 end is not reached by the read, which stops 3 residues before it; the germline J gene fills it in. The chain joins TRBV12-3 or TRBV12-4 to TRBJ2-3; 10 bases line up with TRBD2. This CDR3 is 15 amino acids long. After removal of 6 bases from V and 1 base from J, the junction contained 4 bases not matched to a gene. The CDR3 protein is CASSSGTSGTDTQYF. The DNA read from the CDR3 is TGTGCCAGCAGCTCCGGGACTAGCGGCACAGATACG.

This clone was observed many times. The sequence runs out 3 residues before the end of the CDR3; the remainder is reconstructed from the germline J gene. The V gene is TRBV5-1, the J gene TRBJ2-1; TRBD1 matches 7 bases. Germline CDR1 is SGHRS and CDR2 is YFSETQ. The CDR3 covers 17 residues. After removal of 3 bases from V and 2 bases from J, the junction contained 11 bases not matched to a gene. Partial CDR3 DNA: TGCGCCAGCAGCTCACCAAGGGGGCAGGTCACCTACAATGAG. It encodes CASSSPRGQVTYNE. The CDR3 in its entirety is CASSSPRGQVTYNEQFF.

The sample holds many counts of this clone. The CDR3 protein is CASSIGQGNRNEQFF. CDR3 DNA, as far as it was read: TGTGCCAGTAGTATCGGGCAGGGAAATCGCAATGAG. The chain employs TRBV19 and TRBJ2-1, with D perhaps TRBD1 (5 bases). From the germline J gene comes the end of the CDR3, since the read stops 3 residues before it. The CDR3 has 15 residues. CDR1 LNHDA and CDR2 SQIVND come from the germline V gene (reference sequence). Trimming cost V 3 bases and J 6 bases, with 15 bases left between them.

This clone came up many times. CDR3: CASSFLTGTGETQYF. The covered CDR3 bases are TGTGCCAGCAGTTTTCTGACAGGGACGGGAGAGACC. The chain uses TRBV28 and TRBJ2-5; 7 bases fit TRBD1. The read falls 3 residues short of the CDR3 end, and the missing part is taken from the germline J gene. This CDR3 contains 15 residues. Germline V lookup: CDR1 MDHEN, CDR2 SYDVKM. V shed 3 bases, J shed 4 bases, and the junction held 8 bases outside the gene matches.

This clone has a count of ten or more. The CDR3 extends 3 residues past the end of the read, so its final part is completed from the germline J gene. V gene TRBV27 combines with J gene TRBJ2-3; D is possibly TRBD2 (5 bases). The CDR3 totals 16 residues. V was cut by 3 bases and J by 0 bases, with 13 bases left in between. Germline V lookup: CDR1 MNHEY, CDR2 SMNVEV (reference sequence). This chain's CDR3 is CASSLFIASSTDTQYF. The part of the CDR3 DNA that was read is TGTGCCAGCAGTTTGTTTATAGCGAGTAGCACAGATACG.

This clone was detected many times. The CDR3 end is not reached by the read, which stops 3 residues before it; the germline J gene fills it in. The J gene is TRBJ2-2, the V gene TRBV5-1, with no clear D. Trimming removed 7 bases from V and 7 bases from J, with 8 bases in between. Germline V gene data show CDR1 as SGHRS and CDR2 as YFSETQ. The CDR3 consists of 11 residues. CDR3 DNA (partial): TGCGCCAGCTGGAGCGTCGGGGAG. The encoded protein is CASWSVGE. The whole CDR3 is CASWSVGELFF. The full variable domain, rest sourced from reference TRBV5-1 and TRBJ2-2, is KAGVTQTPRYLIKTRGQQVTLSCSPISGHRSVSWYQQTPGQGLQFLFEYFSETQRNKGNFPGRFSGRQFSNSRSEMNVSTLELGDSALYLCASWSVGELFFGEGSRLTVL.

This clone has only a few counts. The read terminates 3 residues ahead of where the CDR3 ends, so the germline J gene completes it. This chain links TRBV10-2 with TRBJ1-2, with 9 bases identical to TRBD1. The CDR3 has 14 amino acids. Germline CDR1 is WSHSY and CDR2 is SAAADI. The CDR3 sequence is CASSGGDRVSGYTF. The covered CDR3 bases are TGCGCCAGTAGCGGGGGGGACAGGGTCTCCGGC.

This clone was recorded many times. The CDR3 end is not reached by the read, which stops 3 residues before it; the germline J gene fills it in. The rearrangement links TRBV5-1 to TRBJ1-5; perhaps TRBD1 as D (5 bases). Germline CDR1 and CDR2: SGHRS and YFSETQ. The CDR3 length is 15 residues. The germline V and J ends were trimmed by 0 bases and 0 bases, with 7 bases remaining between them. The CDR3 protein is CASSLEGNSNQPQHF. The part of the CDR3 DNA that was read is TGCGCCAGCAGCTTGGAGGGGAATAGCAATCAGCCC. The full variable domain, rest sourced from reference TRBV5-1 and TRBJ1-5, is KAGVTQTPRYLIKTRGQQVTLSCSPISGHRSVSWYQQTPGQGLQFLFEYFSETQRNKGNFPGRFSGRQFSNSRSEMNVSTLELGDSALYLCASSLEGNSNQPQHFGDGTRLSIL.

This clone was detected many times. The read ends 3 residues before the CDR3 terminus; that terminus is restored from the germline J gene. The chain has TRBV2 and TRBJ1-2, with 9 bases lining up with TRBD1. The CDR3 totals 15 residues. CDR1 SNHLY and CDR2 FYNNEI come from the germline V gene. V shed 3 bases, J shed 4 bases, and the junction held 6 bases outside the gene matches. Incomplete CDR3 DNA: TGTGCCAGCAGTGAGGACAGGGGATCGGTCTATGGC. Encoded protein: CASSEDRGSVYG. The full CDR3 reads CASSEDRGSVYGYTF.

Many counts were recorded for this clone. The read is 3 residues too short to cover the CDR3 end, so that end is filled in from the germline J gene. This sequence joins TRBV2 and TRBJ1-5; TRBD1 is a possible D gene (5 bases). Trimming took 2 bases from V and 4 from J, leaving 9 bases between them. CDR1 is SNHLY, CDR2 FYNNEI, per germline. The CDR3 extends over 14 amino acids. CDR3 in amino acids: CASSELGGNQPQHF. Incomplete CDR3 DNA: TGTGCCAGCAGTGAATTGGGGGGGAATCAGCCC.

There are many counts of this clone. The CDR3 end lies 3 residues beyond the end of the read and is filled in from the germline J gene. The V call is TRBV20-1, the J call TRBJ2-1, with TRBD2 identical over 12 bases. With V trimmed by 6 bases and J by 5 bases, 14 bases remained unmatched. CDR1 and CDR2 (germline): DFQATT, SNEGSKA (reference sequence). The CDR3 is 17 amino acids. Incomplete CDR3 DNA: TGCAGTGCCAACAGACTAGCGGGAGTTCAATTAGACAATGAG. It is translated as CSANRLAGVQLDNE. The entire CDR3 protein reads CSANRLAGVQLDNEQFF.

This clone has at least ten counts. The sequence runs out 3 residues before the end of the CDR3; the remainder is reconstructed from the germline J gene. J is TRBJ1-1 and V is TRBV5-1; D is uncertain. CDR1 is SGHRS, CDR2 YFSETQ, per germline. This CDR3 is built from 14 residues. Deletions cut 1 base from V and 1 base from J, with 8 bases between. CDR3 loop: CASSLSRGNTEAFF. Partial CDR3 DNA: TGCGCCAGCAGCTTGTCCCGGGGGAACACTGAA.

In this sample, this clone turned up many times. The observed sequence ends 3 residues before the CDR3 terminus, with the missing tail filled in from the germline J gene. This chain connects TRBV7-3 to TRBJ1-1, with D possibly being TRBD1 (5 bases). Germline lookup yields CDR1 SGHTA and CDR2 FQGTGA. V was clipped by 5 bases and J by 5 bases, with 12 bases between them. The length of the CDR3 is 13 residues. This CDR3 is CASSLGARTEAFF. The covered CDR3 bases are TGTGCCAGCAGCCTTGGGGCCAGAACTGAA. The full variable domain, completed using reference TRBV7-3 and TRBJ1-1, is GAGVSQTPSNKVTEKGKYVELRCDPISGHTALYWYRQSLGQGPEFLIYFQGTGAADDSGLPNDRFFAVRPEGSVSTLKIQRTERGDSAVYLCASSLGARTEAFFGQGTRLTVV.